These T cell receptor beta chains were read from a single sample in a study of cytomegalovirus exposure and HLA in healthy donors. The data were produced by immunoSEQ multiplex PCR, yet TCRdb's version contains in-frame clones alone and is incomplete. This table has some 90,000 clones, around 74% appearing once. The sample comprised PBMCs. Source of these receptors: a woman in her 70s in good health and CMV-seropositive. Each CDR3 is given without its conserved first and last residue. A D gene is named only where the DNA matches it firmly.

d_call	v_call	j_call	cdr3_aa
TRBD1	TRBV7-9	TRBJ1-5	ASSLEGNRGLYQPQH
TRBD1	TRBV2	TRBJ2-5	ASSEEGTGLETQY
TRBD1	TRBV27	TRBJ1-4	ASSHYGTENEKLF
TRBD1	TRBV28	TRBJ1-1	ASSGNRGRGTEAF
TRBD1	TRBV7-9	TRBJ1-1	ASSKTGGRHTEAF
TRBD2	TRBV18	TRBJ2-1	ASSPRTSDYNEQF
-	TRBV29-1	TRBJ2-7	SVEDIYEQY
-	TRBV28	TRBJ1-4	ASSTSGGGHEKLF
TRBD2	TRBV19	TRBJ2-7	ASSSWTSGTSYEQY
-	TRBV29-1	TRBJ2-7	SVDISYEQY
TRBD1	TRBV19	TRBJ2-2	AGTRTGGITGELF
TRBD2	TRBV11-2	TRBJ2-7	ASSQKSMRTSGVSYEQY
-	TRBV19	TRBJ2-1	ATEWGADWHNEQF
-	TRBV5-1	TRBJ1-1	ASSLGRGSTEAF
-	TRBV4-1	TRBJ2-2	ASSQAQAPTGSTGELF
-	TRBV21-1	TRBJ1-1	ATLCPPTGTIKNTEAF
TRBD2	TRBV18	TRBJ2-2	ASSPQGGSVTGELF
-	TRBV19	TRBJ1-2	ASSRSGDGHT
-	TRBV6-5	TRBJ1-1	ASSHISNTEAF
TRBD1	TRBV7-8	TRBJ2-7	ASSLEETGLQY
TRBD1	TRBV7-2	TRBJ1-2	ASSLSPGTATNYGYT
TRBD2	TRBV29-1	TRBJ2-3	SGGAGELTDTQY
TRBD2	TRBV11-3	TRBJ2-1	ASSIAASGSGYEQF
TRBD1	TRBV11-2	TRBJ1-3	ASSTSLQGGNTIY
-	TRBV28	TRBJ2-7	ASSRHIEREQY
TRBD2	TRBV2	TRBJ2-2	ASKMRGFRTGELF
-	TRBV4-1	TRBJ2-4	ASSQPHGTKNIQY
TRBD1	TRBV28	TRBJ2-7	ASSLGTATSSYEQY
-	TRBV19	TRBJ1-1	ASSIHSGPLNTEAF
TRBD1	TRBV29-1	TRBJ1-5	SVEIADRGDFSNQPQH
TRBD2	TRBV2	TRBJ2-3	ARAGGLLDTQY
-	TRBV19	TRBJ1-3	ASSPRTAGNTIY